The sample holds a few counts of the clone carrying this TCR beta chain. These data originate in a study of type 1 regulatory T cells. CDR3 length: 14 residues. Germline CDR1 is MDHEN and CDR2 is SYDVKM. V shed 7 bases and J shed 4 bases, with 17 bases lying between them. TCRdb re-analysed the reads in MiXCR, keeping a single row per CDR3 protein. In the table there are about 97,000 distinct CDR3 sequences, roughly 30% of which are singletons. The rearrangement joins TRBV28 to TRBJ2-7; TRBD1 might be the D (5 bases). This TCR came from a human donor in good health. The sequencing input was CD4+ T cells, either the whole sample or a sorted fraction (not recorded which). The CDR3 coding sequence is TGTGCCAGCACCGCGTACCCTCAGGGATACGAGCAGTACTTC. Its protein product is CASTAYPQGYEQYF.